The source of this T cell receptor beta chain is a study of early T cells in non-severe SARS-CoV-2 infection. Study details: Alpha and beta chains were unpaired, from unsorted whole-blood bulk RNA. Notes on the study in general: Comparison of clonotypes with VDJdb favored anti-spike CD8 responses while missing private and CD4 specificities.

The TCR library protocol attached unique molecular identifiers to the individual cDNA molecules. TCRdb passed the 5' RACE reads through MiXCR, listing each CDR3 protein once. The sample shows approximately 70,000 distinct CDR3 sequences, approximately 12% of them seen only once. Looked up from germline, CDR1 is LGHNA and CDR2 is YNFKEQ. The V end lost 2 bases, the J end lost 9 bases, and 14 bases lay between the germline ends. This CDR3 has 15 residues. This clonotype was seen a handful of times. The antigen remains unidentified. Sequencing input: whole blood. The origin of this receptor is an adult who was a healthcare worker with PCR-confirmed SARS-CoV-2 infection or an uninfected control (not recorded which). The gene calls are TRBV4-2 and TRBJ1-6; tentative D call: TRBD1 (5 bases). The CDR3: CASSQLRDWGSPLHF. CDR3 coding DNA: TGTGCCAGCAGCCAACTACGGGACTGGGGTTCACCCCTCCACTTT.